This T cell receptor (beta chain) was observed in a study of blood T cell repertoires in COVID-19 (dated by TCRdb to about 2020). General notes on the study: The collaborator samples originated in the United States, Italy and Spain and spanned the acute and convalescent phases of COVID-19. The material from the prospective study consisted of cDNA or gDNA derived from T cells, B-cell-depleted T cells, or PBMCs. Deeply sampled blood TCRbeta repertoires from subjects exposed to, actively infected with, or recovered from COVID-19 were included in the dataset. The repertoires were released in a freely available public database meant as a resource for research on the immune response to SARS-CoV-2. The samples were drawn from two sources: the first 160 participants of the ongoing ImmuneRACE study, and 1,254 subjects contributed by 6 global collaborators. The sample metadata nearly always contained a de-identified subject ID, COVID-19 status, age in years and sex. Where available, HLA class I and class II types were taken from metadata supplied by the sample provider and were not determined by assay-based typing.

Clipping removes 4 bases from V and 5 bases from J, with 11 as the unmatched junction base count. Per the germline V gene (reference sequence), LNHDA is the CDR1 and SQIVND is the CDR2. Reading from cysteine to phenylalanine, the CDR3 counts 15 amino acids. The DNA shown is the 45-base CDR3, in frame from base 1. As concerns this clone: The antigen it binds to is not known. No base quality values were provided; no much bigger clone lies one nucleotide off.

TCRbeta CDR3 regions were amplified from genomic DNA using the immunoSEQ Assay, a bias-controlled multiplex PCR. From the authors' description of their analysis: The number of nucleated cells in each sample was estimated by amplification of reference gene primers within the assay. To quantify the absolute abundance of each unique TCRbeta CDR3 rearrangement, sequence reads were collapsed and filtered. Productive Simpson clonality was computed per sample as the square root of Simpson's diversity index over productive rearrangements. This immuneACCESS table, as held by TCRdb, lists in-frame sequences with V and J called but not all clones. Of the missing ones, under half trace to an unresolved V gene in checked studies; the others have no known cause. The DNA was the basis for D and trimming; V, J and clone size are from that table. The sample records under 350,000 clones, approximately 91% of which are singletons. 1.7% of the sample rests with the top ten.

Overall results and qualifications from the work: Clinical and demographic metadata were provided uncurated, with the amount varying by source and participant.

In the prospective study, participants were 18 to 89 years old, resided in 24 geographic areas of the United States, and were enrolled through a virtual design. To assign participants to cohorts, the prospective study relied on clinical history that participants themselves reported in a screening survey and a study questionnaire. ImmuneRACE Cohort 3 recovered participants were defined by two consecutive negative NP/OP PCR tests, healthcare professional clearance, or symptom resolution. Each participant in the prospective study had whole blood, serum and a nasopharyngeal or oropharyngeal swab collected by mobile phlebotomists. Prospective study participants could optionally give additional blood draws and questionnaires over an approximately two-month period. Prospective study blood samples were shipped either frozen or at room temperature before DNA extraction.

The TCR was taken from a woman aged 40-49 years who had recovered from COVID-19. Material: PBMCs or T cells enriched from blood (not recorded which). The chain uses TRBV19 and TRBJ2-7; 7 nucleotides in the junction match TRBD1. The CDR3 in this case is CASSSRQGGGDEQYF. The nucleotides read TGTGCCAGTAGTAGTCGACAGGGTGGAGGTGACGAGCAGTACTTC.